This T cell receptor (beta chain) was captured in a study of identical twins. Germline V gene data show CDR1 as SGHTA and CDR2 as FQGNSA. The CDR3 runs 13 residues. The V end lost 5 bases, the J end lost 6 bases, and 11 bases lay between the germline ends. MiXCR, applied by TCRdb to the 5' RACE reads, yields one record per CDR3 protein. The sample shows a few hundred thousand distinct CDR3 sequences, roughly 8% of them seen only once. This same sample was also part of a study on yellow fever vaccine responses in identical twins.

The specimen was CD8+ T cells sorted from blood. This receptor was identified in a woman aged 18 to 35 in good health. V and J are TRBV7-2 and TRBJ2-1; D may correspond to TRBD1 or TRBD2 (6 bases each). The CDR3 protein is CASSEGDFNEQFF. CDR3 sequence (DNA): TGTGCCAGCAGCGAGGGGGACTTCAATGAGCAGTTCTTC.